This TCR beta chain stems from a study of Ad26.COV2.S vaccination and SARS-CoV-2 variants. Treatment given: around 19 received Ad26.COV2.S at low or high dose, single or two shots; a few received placebo; per-sample allocation not given. Sample collection was performed on day 63 after the first vaccine or placebo injection. This CDR3 contains 11 residues. V lost 9 bases, J lost 4 bases, and 9 bases lay in between. Germline loops: CDR1 SGHDT, CDR2 YYEEEE. Assay used: immunoSEQ multiplex PCR; TCRdb lists only in-frame clones, some missing. The data show 400,000 to 500,000 clones, 80% to 90% seen once. Sequencing was performed on peripheral blood, taken in a trial of Ad26.COV2.S vaccine versus placebo. This sequence joins TRBV5-6 and TRBJ2-3; D might be TRBD2 (6 bases). This sequence originates from a person between 18 and 65 years old who received the Ad26.COV2.S COVID-19 vaccine or a placebo. Written as DNA, the CDR3 is TGTGCCACCTCTAGCGCAGATACGCAGTATTTT. Protein sequence: CATSSADTQYF.